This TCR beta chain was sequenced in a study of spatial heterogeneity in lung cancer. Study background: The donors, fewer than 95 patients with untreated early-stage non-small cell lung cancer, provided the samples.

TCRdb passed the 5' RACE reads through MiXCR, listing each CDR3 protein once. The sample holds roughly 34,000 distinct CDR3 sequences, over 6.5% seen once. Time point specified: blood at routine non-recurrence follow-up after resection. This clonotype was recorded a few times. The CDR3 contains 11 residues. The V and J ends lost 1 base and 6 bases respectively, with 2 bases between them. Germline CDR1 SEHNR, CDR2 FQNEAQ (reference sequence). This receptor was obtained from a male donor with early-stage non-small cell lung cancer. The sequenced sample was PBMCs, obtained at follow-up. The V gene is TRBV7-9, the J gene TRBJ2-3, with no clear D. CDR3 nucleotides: TGTGCCAGCAGCTTAGTGGATACGCAGTATTTT. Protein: CASSLVDTQYF.